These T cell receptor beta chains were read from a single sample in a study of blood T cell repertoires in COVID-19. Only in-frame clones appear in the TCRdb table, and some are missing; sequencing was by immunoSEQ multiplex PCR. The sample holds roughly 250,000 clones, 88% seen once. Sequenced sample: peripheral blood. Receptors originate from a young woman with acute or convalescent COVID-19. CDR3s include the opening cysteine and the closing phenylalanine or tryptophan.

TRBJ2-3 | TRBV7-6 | CASSSPPGTGTTDTQYF
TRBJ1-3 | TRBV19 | CASSIQGRTSGNTIYF
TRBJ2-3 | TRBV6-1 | CASSAVPGLAGVDTQYF
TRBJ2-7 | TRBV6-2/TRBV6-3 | CASSYPRQGLSYEQYF
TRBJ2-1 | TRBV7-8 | CASSRDATSARSEQFF
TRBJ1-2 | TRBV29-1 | CSVVEGLGYTF
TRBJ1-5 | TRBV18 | CASSPRIHSNQPQHF
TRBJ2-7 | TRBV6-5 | CAEGAFNEQYF
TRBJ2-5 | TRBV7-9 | CASSLTGAEQETQYF
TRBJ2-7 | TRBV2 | CASSAVRGEQYF
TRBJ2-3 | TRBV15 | CATSRAGTTDTQYF
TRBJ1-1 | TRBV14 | CASSTGYTEAFF
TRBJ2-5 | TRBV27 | CASSSGQGVHETQYF
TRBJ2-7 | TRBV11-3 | CASSLDVASSYEQYF
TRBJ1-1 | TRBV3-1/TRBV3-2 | CASSQEGGNTEAFF
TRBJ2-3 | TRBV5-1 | CASSTGLAGGPITQYF
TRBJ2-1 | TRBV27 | CASPFLATAGNEQFF
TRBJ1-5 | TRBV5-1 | CASSLGVPSGNQPQHF
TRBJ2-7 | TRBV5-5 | CASRIIGTATYEQYF
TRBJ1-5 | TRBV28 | CASSLLGGHDQPQHF
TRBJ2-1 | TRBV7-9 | CASRTGLAGARYNEQFF
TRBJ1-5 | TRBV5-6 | CASSLDGIGEGQPQHF
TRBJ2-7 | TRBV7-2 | CASSLAQGNEQYF
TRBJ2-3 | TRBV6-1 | CASSEALSGVSTDTQYF
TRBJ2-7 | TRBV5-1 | CASSWTSGRPSYEQYF
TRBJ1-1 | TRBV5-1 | CASSLSGDLEAFF
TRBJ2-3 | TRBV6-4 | CASSATGVTDTQYF
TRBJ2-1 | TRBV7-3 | CASSPPGQTKVYNEQFF
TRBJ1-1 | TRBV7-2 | CASSLAGLTEAFF
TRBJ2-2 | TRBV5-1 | CASSLGPGLGNTGELFF
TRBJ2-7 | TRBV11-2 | CASSPIRDYTYEQYF
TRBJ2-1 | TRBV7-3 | CASSTKLAGFGNEQFF
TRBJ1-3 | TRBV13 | CASSELGQRNTIYF
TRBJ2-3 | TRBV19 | CASGSGVDTQYF
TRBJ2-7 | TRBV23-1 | CASSQEGVAGEKDPEQYF
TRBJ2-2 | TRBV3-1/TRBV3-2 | CASSQGRRAAGELFF
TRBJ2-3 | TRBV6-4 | CASRQAGGTDTQYF
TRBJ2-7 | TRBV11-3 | CASSFQGAQITYEQYF
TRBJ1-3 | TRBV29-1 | CSFGEGSGNTIYF
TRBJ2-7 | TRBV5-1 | CASSLASSLYEQYF
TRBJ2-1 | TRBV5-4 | CASSLDRGPYNEQFF
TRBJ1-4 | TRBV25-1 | CASSWGLRAANEKLFF
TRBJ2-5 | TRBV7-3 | CASSLSPGLGQETQYF
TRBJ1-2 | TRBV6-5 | CASRQGASLYGYTF
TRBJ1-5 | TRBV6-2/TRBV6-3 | CASSYKRQGVRNQPQHF
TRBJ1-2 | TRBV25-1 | CATQRGVGVGYTF
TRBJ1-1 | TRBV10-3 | CAISETTQGGIMNTEAFF
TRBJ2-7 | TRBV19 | CASSINRGYEQYF
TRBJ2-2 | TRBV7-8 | CASSRTGSNTGELFF
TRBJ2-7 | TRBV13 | CASSLGSSGRGAYEQYF
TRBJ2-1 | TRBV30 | CAWSHGTSGRYEQFF
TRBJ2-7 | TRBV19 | CASSIPGAVYEQYF
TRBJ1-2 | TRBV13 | CASRPSPTGNGYTF